This T cell receptor beta chain emerged from a study of blood T cell repertoires in COVID-19. Study summary: Material from acute and convalescent COVID-19 was sourced from the United States, Italy and Spain. T cells, B-cell-depleted T cells, or PBMCs provided the cDNA or gDNA that served as material.

How the authors handled the data: Amplification from reference gene primers served as the basis for estimated nucleated cell counts. The data were produced by immunoSEQ multiplex PCR, yet TCRdb's version contains in-frame clones alone and is incomplete. The V and J calls and clone size are taken from that table; D and trimming were inferred from the DNA. The data show some 290,000 clones, with over 65% seen just once and around 4.5% held by the top ten. Germline V CDR1 and CDR2: SGHRS, YFSETQ. The CDR3 is made up of 15 amino acids. V lost 0 bases, J lost 6 bases, and 5 bases stayed unmatched. The sequencing input was peripheral blood. The chain has TRBV5-1 and TRBJ2-1; 8 bases are a match to TRBD2. The TCR comes from a man aged 55 to 70 who had recovered from COVID-19. CDR3 in amino acids: CASSLVGTRGNEQFF. The CDR3 nucleotides are TGCGCCAGCAGCTTGGTGGGGACTAGAGGCAATGAGCAGTTCTTC.